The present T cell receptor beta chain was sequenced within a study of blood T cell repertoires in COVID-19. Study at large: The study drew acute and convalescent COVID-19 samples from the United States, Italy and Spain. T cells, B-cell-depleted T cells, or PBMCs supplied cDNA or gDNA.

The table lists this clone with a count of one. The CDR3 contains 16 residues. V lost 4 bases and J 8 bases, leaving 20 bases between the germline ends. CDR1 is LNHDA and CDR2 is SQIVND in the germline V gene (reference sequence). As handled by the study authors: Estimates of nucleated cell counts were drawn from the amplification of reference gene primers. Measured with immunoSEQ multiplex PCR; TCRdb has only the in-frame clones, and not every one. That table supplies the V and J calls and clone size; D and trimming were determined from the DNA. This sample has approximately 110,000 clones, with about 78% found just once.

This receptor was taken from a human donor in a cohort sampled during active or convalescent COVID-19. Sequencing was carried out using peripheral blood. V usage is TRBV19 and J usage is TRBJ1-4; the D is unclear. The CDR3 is CASSSREPRRSEKLFF. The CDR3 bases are TGTGCCAGTAGTAGCCGGGAGCCGAGGCGGAGCGAAAAACTGTTTTTT.